This T cell receptor (beta chain) was documented in a study of blood T cell repertoires in COVID-19. Overall study: Researchers got acute and convalescent COVID-19 samples from the United States, Italy and Spain. In each case, the material was cDNA or gDNA derived from T cells, B-cell-depleted T cells, or PBMCs.

Germline loops: CDR1 SGHRS, CDR2 YFSETQ. This CDR3 has 15 amino acids. The V end lost 3 bases, the J end lost 5 bases, and 15 bases lay between the germline ends. In the original workflow: Reference gene primer amplification gave estimated nucleated cell counts. Clones were read by immunoSEQ multiplex PCR, and TCRdb kept only the in-frame ones, dropping some. V and J calls and clone size are as listed in that table; D and trimming were resolved from the DNA. The sample holds under 30,000 clones, roughly nine tenths seen once. The receptor was isolated from a human donor in a cohort sampled during active COVID-19. The sequenced sample consisted of peripheral blood. This chain uses TRBV5-1 with TRBJ2-1; possibly TRBD1 for D (7 bases). CDR3 region: CASSSYRGGDNEQFF. The CDR3 bases are TGCGCCAGCAGCTCCTACAGGGGAGGAGACAATGAGCAGTTCTTC.